This T cell receptor (beta chain) was captured in a study of post-analysis software for immune sequencing data. Points from the study as a whole: About five TRBV segments occurring more often in patients than controls included TRBV5-6, TRBV5-1 and TRBV20-1.

The CDR3 is made up of 17 amino acids. V was pared by 1 base and J by 5 bases, with 10 bases of the junction left unmatched. Germline lookup yields CDR1 ENHRY and CDR2 SYGVKD. This clonotype was seen only a few times. The antigen is undetermined. Incorporated into the TCR beta cDNA libraries were unique molecular identifiers, which served to reduce PCR and sequencing biases. The T cell input of about 1 to 10 million gave around 540,000 cDNA molecules. TCRdb itself ran the PCR reads through MiXCR, one entry per CDR3 protein. The repertoire holds about 770,000 distinct CDR3 sequences, 35% to 55% seen once, with approximately 5% in the top ten.

The clonotype was recovered from a girl aged 5-17 years with multiple sclerosis. Sequencing was done on a sample of blood. V usage is TRBV10-3 and J usage is TRBJ2-1; TRBD2 agrees at 8 bases. CDR3 DNA sequence: TGTGCCATCAGTGAGTTAAAGGGACTAGAGGTGAACAATGAGCAGTTCTTC. Translation: CAISELKGLEVNNEQFF.